This TCR beta chain was found in a study of shared clonotypes between healthy human individuals (dated by TCRdb to 2020 to 2021). For the wider study: A few men and a couple of women, aged 18 to 49 years, made up the cohort. For each donor, CD4 naive and CD4 memory were each given three plates, CD8 naive was given two plates, and CD8 memory was given one plate. Blood TCR repertoires of 5 or 6 healthy adults were deeply sequenced to estimate repertoire size and the extent of clonotype sharing between individuals. Different laboratories and diverse techniques were used to prepare libraries and sequence TCR repertoires, to increase sequencing depth and limit assay-specific biases. Each donor's leukapheresis produced roughly between roughly 0.85 and 9.5 billion PBMCs.

V ends up 5 bases short and J 4 bases short, with an unmatched junction base count of 8. CDR1 and CDR2 (SNHLY, FYNNEI) derive from the germline V gene. Spanning cysteine to phenylalanine, the CDR3 consists of 14 amino acids. Here the CDR3 DNA is all that survives: 42 bases in frame from base 1. Comment on this clone: Its antigen is unknown. There are no base qualities to consult, and no much larger clone falls within one base.

Overall results and qualifications from the work: Because the study included a small number of donors, the genetic and exposure-history diversity represented was limited. Rarefaction of sorted-subset datasets indicated incomplete sequencing despite the large sequencing depth. Higher generation probabilities were observed for clonotypes shared by all four sorted-subset donors than for non-shared clonotypes. Pairwise subsampling indicated that sequencing depth was expected to affect the degree of clonotype sharing among donors. Naive subsets generally had larger estimated clonotype richness than memory subsets did. Sampling was limited to blood, and TCR repertoires in tissue likely differ from TCR repertoires in blood. Sharing across four donors was observed for approximately 5% of naive CD4, about 3.2% of naive CD8, over 2% of memory CD4, and about 0.4% of memory CD8 clonotypes.

CD8 naive samples were CD45RO-negative cells positively selected for CCR7, giving a CD45RA+CCR7+ population that excluded TemRA cells. The donors were healthy, HIV-negative adults who had no recently reported acute infections or vaccinations. All donors were Caucasian adults living in Nashville, Tennessee, USA. Blood was obtained by leukapheresis, after which PBMCs were separated by Ficoll-Histopaque density gradient centrifugation and cryopreserved in liquid nitrogen vapor phase. Analytical flow cytometry was used to check the purity and quantity of every magnetically sorted T cell population. Genomic DNA was isolated from every sorted fraction and measured by UV absorbance on a Nanodrop 2000c. Using the deep immunoSEQ assay, TCR CDR3 regions were amplified from genomic DNA by multiplex PCR. For each cell subset, the extracted genomic DNA was distributed evenly across all wells of several immunoSEQ 96-well plates, and each plate served as one replicate. For sorted subsets, about 200 ng genomic DNA, equal to about 30,000 T cell genomes, was loaded into each replicate PCR. Purified libraries were quantified with a Qubit 3.0 fluorometer, sized on a Bioanalyzer 2100, and re-quantified with the KAPA Library Quantification kit. Each immunoSEQ 96-well plate was sequenced on its own single-read 150-cycle Illumina NextSeq 550 flow cell. As for the authors' bioinformatics: Because the immunoSEQ output included only junctional sequences and no quality scores, the filtering could not be the same as the filtering used for full-length reads. To assign V/J genes and CDR3, sequences were annotated using PyIR, a Python wrapper for IgBLAST v1.9, with IMGT germline references. Any read was removed if the V/J assignment was weak (E-value above 1e-6), the CDR3 was missing, or the read contained stop codons, out-of-frame junctions, or ambiguous translated residues. V3J clonotypes were defined by identical inferred V gene, J gene, and CDR3 amino acid sequence. Percentage overlap between repertoires was calculated by dividing the number of shared unique clonotypes by the size of the smaller repertoire. Repertoire richness was assessed with RTK rarefaction, the Chao1 estimator, and Recon v2.1 estimates of unobserved clonotypes. Generation probabilities were computed with OLGA for all TCRbeta clonotypes obtained by the gDNA method from four donors. Drawn from immuneACCESS, this table holds only the in-frame rearrangements with V and J called that TCRdb kept. Clones are partly lost; checked studies trace under half to an unresolved V gene and leave the rest unexplained. V, J and clone size were drawn from that table, and D and trimming were deduced from the DNA. This sample is represented by 450,000 to 700,000 clones; 95% to 96% of them were singletons. The ten largest clones capture 0.11% of the sample.

Material for sequencing was naive CD8+ T cells sorted from blood. The cell subset or site label here, explained by the study, means: CD45RA+CCR7+. The origin of this receptor is a woman in her twenties or thirties in good health. Recombination connected TRBV2 to TRBJ2-7; 7 middle bases align to TRBD2. CDR3 reads: CASSWGEGLYEQYF. Read as DNA, the sequence is TGTGCCAGCAGTTGGGGGGAGGGCCTTTACGAGCAGTACTTC.